This entry lists 15 T cell receptor beta chains sequenced from one sample in a study of blood T cells in healthy people across ages. A J-beta primer mix and a sample-barcoded 5' primer were used in a second PCR of roughly 6 to 11 cycles. TCRdb itself ran the 5' RACE reads through MiXCR, one entry per CDR3 protein. The sample includes 1.5 million to 2 million distinct CDR3 sequences, around half of them seen just once. Input material: blood. All receptors derive from a woman in her thirties or forties in good health.

This chain uses TRBV11-1 with TRBJ2-4, with D possibly called TRBD1 or TRBD2 (5 bases each). The J call could be wrong; TRBJ2-7 is a better fit for the DNA end. Germline CDR1 is SGHAT and CDR2 is FQDESV (reference sequence). This CDR3 has 15 amino acids. This CDR3 reads CASSETRGLVYEQYF. CDR3 bases: TGTGCCAGCAGCGAGACTCGGGGCCTGGTCTACGAGCAGTACTTC.

The chain has TRBV12-5 and TRBJ2-1; D uncertain. Looked up from germline, CDR1 is LGHNT and CDR2 is FRNRAP. Trimming shortened V by 4 bases and J by 6 bases, and 4 bases separated the two germline ends. The CDR3 runs 11 residues. The CDR3 bases are TGTGCTAGTGGTTCAGGCAATGAGCAGTTCTTC. This gives the protein CASGSGNEQFF.

This chain connects TRBV4-1 to TRBJ2-7, with 10 bases that match TRBD2. V was clipped by 2 bases and J by 4 bases; unmatched bases: 8. The CDR3 totals 16 residues. Per germline, CDR1 MGHRA and CDR2 YSYEKL. CDR3 DNA: TGCGCCAGCAGCCAACAAACTAGCGGGGCGACTTACGAGCAGTACTTC. This gives the protein CASSQQTSGATYEQYF.

In its sample, this clonotype was seen a few times. The genes are TRBV6-6 and TRBJ2-5; D remains ambiguous. The CDR3 length is 12 residues. Germline V gene sequence: CDR1 MNHNY, CDR2 SVGAGI (reference sequence). The V gene lost 5 bases and the J gene lost 5 bases, with 9 bases spanning the gap. CDR3 DNA sequence: TGTGCCAGCAGTGCCTTAGTGGAGACCCAGTACTTC. Amino acids: CASSALVETQYF.

This chain uses TRBV20-1 with TRBJ2-5; maybe TRBD2 (6 bases). Germline values: CDR1 DFQATT, CDR2 SNEGSKA (reference sequence). V was clipped by 0 bases and J by 5 bases, with 16 bases between them. There are 15 residues in the CDR3. The CDR3: CSARDIGRGRETQYF. The CDR3 region has the DNA TGCAGTGCTAGAGATATTGGGCGGGGAAGGGAGACCCAGTACTTC.

This clonotype has just a few counts. V and J are TRBV18 and TRBJ1-2; tentatively, D is TRBD1 (6 bases). V was clipped by 2 bases and J by 6 bases, with 10 bases between them. The CDR3 is 13 residues long. Germline V gene lookup returns CDR1 KGHSH and CDR2 LQKENI. The CDR3 DNA sequence: TGTGCCAGCTCACCAGGACAGAAAGATGGCTACACCTTC. It is translated as CASSPGQKDGYTF.

The chain recombines TRBV6-2 or TRBV6-3 with TRBJ2-1; 12 positions match TRBD2. V shed 6 bases and J 6 bases; nucleotides not matched to a gene: 12. The germline V gene has CDR1 MNHEY and CDR2 SVGEGT. The length of the CDR3 is 17 residues. The CDR3 loop reads CASRASGGASASNEQFF. CDR3 coding DNA: TGTGCCAGCAGAGCTAGCGGGGGGGCCTCGGCCTCCAATGAGCAGTTCTTC.

The chain carries TRBV13 and TRBJ2-4; D perhaps matches TRBD1 (5 bases). Trimming took off 0 bases at V and 12 bases at J, with 15 bases between the two ends. Germline lookup yields CDR1 PRHDT and CDR2 FYEKMQ (reference sequence). The CDR3 is 14 residues long. CDR3 nucleotide sequence: TGTGCCAGCAGCTTAGGATCGGACACAGCCGGTCAGTACTTC. Translation: CASSLGSDTAGQYF.

On this clonotype itself: The junction shows a germline mismatch at one end, possibly a read error. The rearrangement joins TRBV7-6 to TRBJ1-1; D might be TRBD1 (5 bases). The CDR3 has 17 amino acids. The V gene's germline CDR1 is SGHVS and CDR2 FNYEAQ. The DNA for the CDR3 is TGTGCCAGCAGACCTACACCTATCACGGTAGGGGCCACTGAAACTTTCTTT. This translates into CASRPTPITVGATETFF.

This clonotype showed up just a few times. J is TRBJ2-4 and V is TRBV7-2, with 11 bases lining up with TRBD2. Judging by the DNA end, TRBJ2-7 fits better; the J call may be wrong. The CDR3 sequence is 18 residues long. Germline-derived CDR1 and CDR2 are SGHTA and FQGNSA. DNA for the CDR3: TGTGCCAGCAGCTTAGAGGCTAGCGGGGGGTACCAATACTACGAGCAGTACTTC. It yields the protein CASSLEASGGYQYYEQYF.

The chain uses TRBV24-1 and TRBJ2-5; 10 nucleotides match TRBD1. Losses at the gene ends were 6 bases for V and 5 bases for J; bases not matched to a gene: 8. Germline CDR1 KGHDR, CDR2 SFDVKD. The CDR3 length is 15 residues. CDR3 DNA sequence: TGTGCCACCAGTCTCCGGACAGGGGGTGTGGAGACCCAGTACTTC. This encodes CATSLRTGGVETQYF.

Concerning this clonotype itself: An end of the junction does not agree with germline; a read error may underlie this. The chain links TRBV13 to TRBJ2-5; 9 nucleotides agree with TRBD1. The CDR3 covers 15 residues. Germline V lookup: CDR1 PRHDT, CDR2 FYEKMQ (reference sequence). CDR3 sequence (DNA): TGTGCCAGCAGCTTAGGGGACAGGGGCGGAGAGACCCGGTACTTC. This codes for CASSLGDRGGETRYF.

The chain links TRBV7-2 to TRBJ2-4; TRBD1 matches at 10 bases. The germline gives CDR1 SGHTA, CDR2 FQGNSA. V gave up 1 base and J gave up 13 bases; unmatched junction bases: 10. This CDR3 has 15 residues. CDR3 sequence reads: CASSLEGTGAREQYF. The CDR3 DNA reads TGTGCCAGCAGCTTAGAAGGGACAGGGGCTCGGGAGCAGTACTTC. Using reference TRBV7-2 and TRBJ2-4 for the parts outside the CDR3, the full variable domain is GAGVSQSPSNKVTEKGKDVELRCDPISGHTALYWYRQSLGQGLEFLIYFQGNSAPDKSGLPSDRFSAERTGGSVSTLTIQRTQQEDSAVYLCASSLEGTGAREQYFGAGTRLSVL.

The sample holds a few counts of this clonotype. This rearrangement joins TRBV7-9 to TRBJ1-1; TRBD1 matches 12 bases. Germline lookup yields CDR1 SEHNR and CDR2 FQNEAQ (reference sequence). The CDR3 is made up of 16 amino acids. After removal of 5 bases from V and 4 bases from J, the junction contained 8 bases not matched to a gene. This chain's CDR3 is CASSQGTGGLGTEAFF. As DNA, the CDR3 is TGTGCCAGCAGCCAAGGGACAGGGGGCTTGGGCACTGAAGCTTTCTTT.

A word on this clonotype: A junction end diverges from the germline sequence, so it may reflect a read error. The rearrangement joins TRBV5-1 to TRBJ2-7, with D possibly being TRBD1 (6 bases). CDR1 and CDR2 (germline): SGHRS, YFSETQ. CDR3 size: 14 residues. The CDR3 protein is CAGSLDSISYEQYF. CDR3 nucleotide sequence: TGCGCCGGCAGCTTGGACAGTATCTCCTACGAGCAGTACTTC. The full variable domain, in which reference TRBV5-1 and TRBJ2-7 provide the parts outside the CDR3, is KAGVTQTPRYLIKTRGQQVTLSCSPISGHRSVSWYQQTPGQGLQFLFEYFSETQRNKGNFPGRFSGRQFSNSRSEMNVSTLELGDSALYLCAGSLDSISYEQYFGPGTRLTVT.